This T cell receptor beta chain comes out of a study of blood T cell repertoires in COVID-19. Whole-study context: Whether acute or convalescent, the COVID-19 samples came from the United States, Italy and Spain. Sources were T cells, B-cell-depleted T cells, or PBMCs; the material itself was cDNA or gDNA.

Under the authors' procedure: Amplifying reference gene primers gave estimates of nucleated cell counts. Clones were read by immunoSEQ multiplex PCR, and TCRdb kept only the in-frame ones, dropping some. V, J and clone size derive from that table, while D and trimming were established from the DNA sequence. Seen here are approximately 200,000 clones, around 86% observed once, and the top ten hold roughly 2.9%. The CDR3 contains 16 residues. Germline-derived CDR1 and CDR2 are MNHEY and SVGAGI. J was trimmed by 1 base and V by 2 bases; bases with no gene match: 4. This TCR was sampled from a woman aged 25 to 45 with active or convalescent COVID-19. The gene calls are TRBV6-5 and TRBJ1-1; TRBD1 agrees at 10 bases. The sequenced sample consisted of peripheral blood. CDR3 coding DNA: TGTGCCAGCAGTTACGCTGGGACAGGGGAGAACACTGAAGCTTTCTTT. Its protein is CASSYAGTGENTEAFF.